This entry lists 27 T cell receptor beta chains sequenced from one sample in a study of T and B cells in COVID-19 patients. BIOMED2 TRB-A/B primer pools were used in multiplex TRB PCR. TCRdb recomputed calls from the multiplex PCR reads with MiXCR, one row per CDR3 protein. Of tens of thousands of distinct CDR3 sequences in the sample, approximately 32% were seen once. From blood, about 220-500 ng of genomic DNA served as TRB template. The sequenced sample consisted of blood. The source of these receptors is a human donor who had recovered from COVID-19.

With respect to this clonotype: One end of the junction is discordant with germline, which a read error may explain. V gene TRBV18 combines with J gene TRBJ1-2; D gene unclear. Germline V gives CDR1 KGHSH, CDR2 LQKENI. The CDR3 totals 14 residues. The CDR3 loop reads CVSSLGPMDYGYTF. For the CDR3, the DNA is TGTGTCAGCTCACTCGGGCCCATGGACTATGGCTACACCTTC.

This clonotype was picked up a small number of times. The chain has TRBV4-3 and TRBJ2-5; D remains ambiguous. This CDR3 has 14 residues. The V gene lost 0 bases and the J gene lost 4 bases, with 9 bases spanning the gap. Germline V CDR1 and CDR2: LGHNA, YSLEER. The CDR3 spells CASSQDAMLETQYF. The CDR3, as DNA: TGCGCCAGCAGCCAAGATGCCATGTTAGAGACCCAGTACTTC.

The chain carries TRBV4-3 and TRBJ2-5, with 10 bases identical to TRBD1. The germline CDR1 and CDR2 sequences are LGHNA and YSLEER. After removal of 0 bases from V and 4 bases from J, the junction contained 5 bases not matched to a gene. The CDR3 loop spans 16 amino acids. CDR3 DNA: TGCGCCAGCAGCCAAGAAGGGACAGGGGTAGGAGAGACCCAGTACTTC. Its translation: CASSQEGTGVGETQYF.

This sequence joins TRBV10-3 and TRBJ2-5; 10 bases fit TRBD2. The germline V gene has CDR1 ENHRY and CDR2 SYGVKD. This CDR3 comprises 15 residues. The V segment lost 6 bases and the J segment 5 bases; nucleotides outside the gene matches: 9. The CDR3 here is CAISRTSGGRETQYF. DNA of the CDR3: TGTGCCATCAGCCGGACTAGCGGAGGGAGGGAGACCCAGTACTTC.

This clonotype is classed as medium-sized. J is TRBJ2-3 and V is TRBV19; D ambiguous. There are 14 residues in the CDR3. The germline V and J ends were trimmed by 5 bases and 1 base, with 10 bases remaining between them. Germline lookup yields CDR1 LNHDA and CDR2 SQIVND (reference sequence). CDR3 in amino acids: CASSAGLGTDTQYF. The CDR3 DNA reads TGTGCCAGTAGTGCCGGTTTGGGCACAGATACGCAGTATTTT.

This clonotype turned up a few times. The chain is built from TRBV5-4 and TRBJ2-7, with D possibly being TRBD2 (5 bases). The CDR3 sequence is 14 residues long. With 4 bases removed from V and 5 bases from J, the gap between germline ends came to 16 bases. CDR1 is SGHNT, CDR2 YYREEE, per germline (reference sequence). DNA for the CDR3: TGTGCCAGCAGCCAGCTTCGGACGGGGAACGAGCAGTACTTC. As protein: CASSQLRTGNEQYF.

Regarding this clonotype: The junction differs from germline at one of its ends, possibly a read error. This chain uses TRBV11-1 with TRBJ2-2; TRBD1 agrees at 11 bases. The CDR3 has 16 residues. The germline gives CDR1 SGHAT, CDR2 FQDESV (reference sequence). This CDR3 reads CATSQTGTGGTGELFF. The CDR3 DNA reads as TGTGCCACCAGCCAGACCGGGACAGGGGGCACCGGGGAGCTGTTTTTT. Full variable domain (missing parts from reference TRBV11-1 and TRBJ2-2): EAEVAQSPRYKITEKSQAVAFWCDPISGHATLYWYRQILGQGPELLVQFQDESVVDDSQLPKDRFSAERLKGVDSTLKIQPAELGDSAMYLCATSQTGTGGTGELFFGEGSRLTVL.

This clonotype is medium-sized in the sample. This chain links TRBV12-3 or TRBV12-4 with TRBJ2-1; no reliable D call. V was clipped by 6 bases and J by 0 bases, with 6 bases between them. This CDR3 region has 13 residues. CDR3: CASSPDSYNEQFF. CDR3 nucleotides: TGTGCCAGCAGCCCCGACTCCTACAATGAGCAGTTCTTC.

This clonotype was seen only a few times. This chain joins TRBV13 and TRBJ1-1; weak D call: TRBD1 (6 bases). Germline CDR1 reads PRHDT; CDR2 reads FYEKMQ (reference sequence). The V end lost 9 bases, the J end lost 1 base, and 21 bases lay between the germline ends. There are 16 residues in the CDR3. CDR3 sequence reads: CARSRGPVGPNTEAFF. DNA of the CDR3: TGTGCCAGAAGCAGGGGACCGGTAGGGCCGAACACTGAAGCTTTCTTT.

The gene calls are TRBV4-3 and TRBJ2-6; D may be TRBD1 (7 bases). CDR3 size: 19 residues. CDR1 LGHNA and CDR2 YSLEER come from the germline V gene. Trimming took 1 base from V and 0 from J, leaving 16 bases between them. CDR3 protein: CASSQGGRDRFSGANVLTF. The CDR3 nucleotides read TGCGCCAGCAGCCAAGGGGGGCGGGACAGATTCTCTGGGGCCAACGTCCTGACTTTC.

In its sample, this clonotype was seen a few times. The chain recombines TRBV15 with TRBJ1-5; 7 nucleotides agree with TRBD1. This CDR3 has 16 amino acids. CDR1 and CDR2 (germline): LNHNV, YYDKDF (reference sequence). After removal of 0 bases from V and 4 bases from J, the junction contained 6 bases not matched to a gene. This chain's CDR3 is CATSRDRQGGNQPQHF. The CDR3 nucleotides read TGTGCCACCAGCAGAGACAGACAGGGCGGGAATCAGCCCCAGCATTTT.

This clonotype occurred a few times. The chain couples TRBV7-3 to TRBJ2-1, with 7 bases aligning to TRBD2. After removal of 5 bases from V and 5 bases from J, the junction contained 15 bases not matched to a gene. From germline, CDR1 is SGHTA and CDR2 FQGTGA. The CDR3 contains 17 residues. The CDR3 DNA reads TGTGCCAGCAGCCTACTTCCCGCGGCTAGCGGTGACAATGAGCAGTTCTTC. Its protein is CASSLLPAASGDNEQFF. Complete variable domain (other parts from reference TRBV7-3 and TRBJ2-1): GAGVSQTPSNKVTEKGKYVELRCDPISGHTALYWYRQSLGQGPEFLIYFQGTGAADDSGLPNDRFFAVRPEGSVSTLKIQRTERGDSAVYLCASSLLPAASGDNEQFFGPGTRLTVL.

The J gene is TRBJ2-1, the V gene TRBV5-6, with TRBD2 matching over 9 bases. The trim removed 4 bases at V and 4 bases at J, leaving 6 bases unmatched. CDR3 size: 15 residues. Germline V gene data show CDR1 as SGHDT and CDR2 as YYEEEE. CDR3: CASSISGSRYNEQFF. DNA of the CDR3: TGTGCCAGCAGCATTAGCGGGAGTCGGTACAATGAGCAGTTCTTC.

In its sample, this clonotype was seen once. The chain is built from TRBV7-2 and TRBJ2-2; the D is unclear. The CDR3 covers 16 residues. Trimming pared 5 bases from V and 0 bases from J, leaving 13 bases between. Germline V gene lookup returns CDR1 SGHTA and CDR2 FQGNSA. DNA for the CDR3: TGTGCCAGCAGCCCCTTACGGAGTGCGAACACCGGGGAGCTGTTTTTT. This translates into CASSPLRSANTGELFF.

This clonotype was counted only a few times. The rearrangement uses TRBV11-1 and TRBJ2-7; no reliable D call. V was shortened by 1 base and J by 2 bases, with 9 bases between the two germline ends. This CDR3 contains 14 residues. Germline CDR1 SGHAT, CDR2 FQDESV (reference sequence). CDR3 region: CASSLVRQTYEQYF. The CDR3 nucleotides read TGTGCCAGCAGCTTAGTACGCCAGACCTACGAGCAGTACTTC. Using reference TRBV11-1 and TRBJ2-7 for the parts outside the CDR3, the full variable domain is EAEVAQSPRYKITEKSQAVAFWCDPISGHATLYWYRQILGQGPELLVQFQDESVVDDSQLPKDRFSAERLKGVDSTLKIQPAELGDSAMYLCASSLVRQTYEQYFGPGTRLTVT.

This clonotype rates as medium-sized. J is TRBJ1-2 and V is TRBV29-1, with 8 bases fitting TRBD1. Germline assignment: CDR1 SQVTM and CDR2 ANQGSEA. This CDR3 has 15 residues. J gave up 2 bases and V 5 bases, and 10 bases lay outside the gene matches. The CDR3 region has the DNA TGCAGCGTTTCCCACGGACAGGGAGCGAACTATGGCTACACCTTC. Translating gives CSVSHGQGANYGYTF.

The rearrangement joins TRBV5-1 to TRBJ2-7; D is uncertain. The V gene's germline CDR1 is SGHRS and CDR2 YFSETQ. Trimming removed 0 bases from V and 6 bases from J, with 13 bases in between. This CDR3 has 14 amino acids. The chain's CDR3 is CASSLDRVRGEQYF. CDR3 sequence (DNA): TGCGCCAGCAGCTTGGACCGCGTCAGAGGCGAGCAGTACTTC.

The chain uses TRBV7-6 and TRBJ2-6; 7 bases map to TRBD1. This CDR3 comprises 18 residues. CDR1 and CDR2 from the germline V gene are SGHVS and FNYEAQ. V gave up 1 base and J gave up 1 base; unmatched junction bases: 7. The CDR3 loop is CASSLDGTEVSGANVLTF. The CDR3 nucleotides read TGTGCCAGCAGCTTAGATGGGACAGAAGTTTCTGGGGCCAACGTCCTGACTTTC.

The V call is TRBV19, the J call TRBJ2-4; maybe TRBD1 (6 bases). Germline V gives CDR1 LNHDA, CDR2 SQIVND (reference sequence). V lost 2 bases and J 1 base, leaving 12 bases between the germline ends. The CDR3 is 16 amino acids. The CDR3 nucleotides read TGTGCCAGTAGTATAAGTGGGGGCGCGGCCAAAAACATTCAGTACTTC. This encodes CASSISGGAAKNIQYF.

Judged by abundance, this clonotype is medium-sized (0.01 to 0.1%). The V gene is TRBV19, the J gene TRBJ2-3; the match to TRBD1 covers 8 bases. The germline V gene has CDR1 LNHDA and CDR2 SQIVND (reference sequence). The V segment lost 4 bases and the J segment 0 bases; nucleotides outside the gene matches: 0. The CDR3 consists of 14 residues. The CDR3 DNA is TGTGCCAGTAGTAGGACAGGGAGCACAGATACGCAGTATTTT. Its protein product is CASSRTGSTDTQYF.

V usage is TRBV28 and J usage is TRBJ2-5; a possible D gene is TRBD2 (5 bases). The germline V gene encodes CDR1 MDHEN and CDR2 SYDVKM. The V and J ends lost 10 bases and 1 base respectively, with 13 bases between them. The CDR3 is made up of 13 amino acids. CDR3 sequence (DNA): TGTGCCATACGAGGAGGTTCCCAAGAGACCCAGTACTTC. It is translated as CAIRGGSQETQYF.

J is TRBJ2-5 and V is TRBV5-1; TRBD2 might be the D (5 bases). Germline loops: CDR1 SGHRS, CDR2 YFSETQ. V was clipped by 1 base and J by 2 bases, with 15 bases between them. The CDR3 extends over 16 amino acids. CDR3 bases: TGCGCCAGCAGCTTGATCCCTGGCGGAGGACAAGAGACCCAGTACTTC. Protein: CASSLIPGGGQETQYF. The variable domain in full, completed from reference TRBV5-1 and TRBJ2-5, reads KAGVTQTPRYLIKTRGQQVTLSCSPISGHRSVSWYQQTPGQGLQFLFEYFSETQRNKGNFPGRFSGRQFSNSRSEMNVSTLELGDSALYLCASSLIPGGGQETQYFGPGTRLLVL.

This sequence joins TRBV20-1 and TRBJ1-2; no definite D call. This CDR3 spans 14 amino acids. The germline V gene encodes CDR1 DFQATT and CDR2 SNEGSKA (reference sequence). Trimming pared 1 base from V and 3 bases from J, leaving 12 bases between. CDR3 DNA sequence: TGCAGTGCTAGAGGGTACTTCCCCCACTATGGCTACACCTTC. This gives the protein CSARGYFPHYGYTF.

This clonotype was found a few times. V usage is TRBV5-6 and J usage is TRBJ2-1; TRBD2 matches 13 bases. The CDR3 has 16 amino acids. CDR1 and CDR2 (germline): SGHDT, YYEEEE. Germline trimming cut 4 bases from V and 7 bases from J; bases unmatched to any gene: 8. The CDR3 bases are TGTGCCAGCAGCCGACGGGGACTAGCGGGAAATAATGAGCAGTTCTTC. Translation: CASSRRGLAGNNEQFF.

In this sample, this clonotype is medium-sized. The V and J genes are TRBV12-3 or TRBV12-4 and TRBJ2-2; tentatively, D is TRBD2 (7 bases). Trimming took off 7 bases at V and 4 bases at J, with 16 bases between the two ends. The CDR3 is 15 residues long. The CDR3 here is CASTLGGGGTGELFF. The CDR3 nucleotides read TGTGCCAGCACCTTGGGAGGGGGTGGCACCGGGGAGCTGTTTTTT.

This clonotype occurred many times. The genes are TRBV11-1 and TRBJ1-4; 9 bases fit TRBD1. V trimming: 2 bases; J trimming: 5 bases; junction bases outside the gene matches: 3. This CDR3 has 15 residues. Germline CDR1 and CDR2: SGHAT and FQDESV (reference sequence). Written as DNA, the CDR3 is TGTGCCAGCAGCTTAAACAGGGGGCGGAATGAAAAACTGTTTTTT. It codes for CASSLNRGRNEKLFF.

The J gene is TRBJ2-1, the V gene TRBV7-2; 11 bases are a match to TRBD2. The CDR3 runs 17 residues. V trimming: 1 base; J trimming: 7 bases; junction bases outside the gene matches: 9. Germline CDR1 is SGHTA and CDR2 is FQGNSA. The CDR3 nucleotides are TGTGCCAGCAGCTTAGAAGTCAGGGCTAGCGGGAGGAATGAGCAGTTCTTC. This encodes CASSLEVRASGRNEQFF.